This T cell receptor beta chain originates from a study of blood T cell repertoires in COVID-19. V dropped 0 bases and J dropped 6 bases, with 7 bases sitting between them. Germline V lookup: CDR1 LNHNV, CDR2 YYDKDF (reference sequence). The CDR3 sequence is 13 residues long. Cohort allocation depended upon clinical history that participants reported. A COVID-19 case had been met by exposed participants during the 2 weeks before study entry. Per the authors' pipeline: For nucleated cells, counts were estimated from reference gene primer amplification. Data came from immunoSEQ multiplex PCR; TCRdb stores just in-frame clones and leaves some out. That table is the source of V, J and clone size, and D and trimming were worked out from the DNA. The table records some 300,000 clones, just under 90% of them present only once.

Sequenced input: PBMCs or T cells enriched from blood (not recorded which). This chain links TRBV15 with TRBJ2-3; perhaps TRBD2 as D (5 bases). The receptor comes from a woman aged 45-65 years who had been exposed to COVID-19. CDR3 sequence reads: CATSREPGDTQYF. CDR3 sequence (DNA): TGTGCCACCAGCAGAGAACCGGGGGATACGCAGTATTTT.